Included here is one TCR beta chain sequence, with context. The table came from immunoSEQ multiplex PCR; TCRdb's copy has only in-frame clones and leaves some out. The sample carries over 150,000 clones, around 87% recorded once. This sample was included in a study of blood T cell repertoires in COVID-19. Across the study: Collection of acute and convalescent COVID-19 samples took place in the United States, Italy and Spain. PBMCs, B-cell-depleted T cells, or T cells provided the cDNA or gDNA that made up the material.

Enrolment of Seattle patients took place during active infection, and they were followed longitudinally. Trimming pared 4 bases from V and 0 bases from J, leaving 14 bases between. The V gene's germline CDR1 is SGHTS and CDR2 YDEGEE. The CDR3 has 15 amino acids. The gene calls are TRBV5-8 and TRBJ2-7; possible D gene TRBD1, 5 bases. What was sequenced was peripheral blood. The sequence derives from a man in his sixties with COVID-19, enrolled during active disease. CDR3 bases: TGTGCCAGCAGCCCCTGGGGCCAGCGCTCCTACGAGCAGTACTTC. Amino acids: CASSPWGQRSYEQYF.